These 8 T cell receptor beta chains originate from one sample sequenced in a study of blood T cell repertoires in COVID-19. TCRdb keeps only in-frame clones here, not all; method: immunoSEQ multiplex PCR. The repertoire has about 220,000 clones, 84% of them found once; the top ten carry about 20%. Sequenced: peripheral blood. All receptors derive from a man aged 25 to 40 with active or convalescent COVID-19.

With respect to this clone: Additional DNA sequences in this sample encode the identical CDR3. The chain carries TRBV7-6 and TRBJ2-2, with 9 bases fitting TRBD2. Germline V gives CDR1 SGHVS, CDR2 FNYEAQ. CDR3 length equals 17 residues. V lost 7 bases to trimming and J lost 7 bases; unmatched junction nucleotides: 16. This chain's CDR3 is CASNLAGGPVDVGELFF. CDR3 coding DNA: TGTGCCAGCAATCTCGCGGGGGGGCCGGTTGATGTCGGGGAGCTGTTTTTT.

The chain couples TRBV4-3 to TRBJ1-1; 10 bases match TRBD1. Germline CDR1 and CDR2: LGHNA and YSLEER. V lost 3 bases and J lost 6; bases outside the gene matches: 1. This CDR3 has 13 amino acids. As DNA, the CDR3 is TGCGCCAGCAGCCAGACAGGGGGCCCTGAAGCTTTCTTT. It specifies CASSQTGGPEAFF.

This chain connects TRBV6-5 to TRBJ2-2; D unclear. V was cut by 2 bases and J by 10 bases, with 14 bases left in between. Germline V gene lookup returns CDR1 MNHEY and CDR2 SVGAGI. The CDR3 is 14 amino acids. The CDR3 DNA follows: TGTGCCAGCAGTTACCCCCCCAAACTCCAGGAGCTGTTTTTT. Translating gives CASSYPPKLQELFF.

This chain connects TRBV10-1 to TRBJ2-1; 10 nucleotides line up with TRBD1. Germline V gene lookup returns CDR1 WNHNN and CDR2 SYGVQD (reference sequence). V was clipped by 9 bases and J by 5 bases; unmatched bases: 7. The CDR3 runs to 14 residues. Here the CDR3 reads CARPDRGGHNEQFF. The CDR3 DNA reads as TGCGCCAGACCGGACAGGGGGGGACACAATGAGCAGTTCTTC.

This chain joins TRBV4-1 and TRBJ2-3; possible D gene TRBD2, 6 bases. This CDR3 spans 16 amino acids. From germline, CDR1 is MGHRA and CDR2 YSYEKL. Trimming took 0 bases from V and 4 from J, leaving 14 bases between them. In DNA, the CDR3 is TGCGCCAGCAGCCAAGAAGGAGGGGTCCCCTCAGATACGCAGTATTTT. This gives the protein CASSQEGGVPSDTQYF.

The genes are TRBV6-5 and TRBJ2-7, with a weak D call TRBD2 (5 bases). V was pared by 0 bases and J by 1 base, with 10 bases between. The CDR3 has 15 residues. Germline lookup yields CDR1 MNHEY and CDR2 SVGAGI. CDR3: CASSYSGLSSYEQYF. CDR3 nucleotides: TGTGCCAGCAGTTACTCAGGACTCTCATCCTACGAGCAGTACTTC.

CDR3 residues: CASLRQSSTDTQYF. The CDR3 nucleotides are TGTGCCAGCTTAAGACAGTCTAGCACAGATACGCAGTATTTT. V and J are TRBV6-5 and TRBJ2-3; a possible D gene is TRBD1 (5 bases). Trimming took off 8 bases at V and 0 bases at J, with 12 bases between the two ends. This CDR3 has 14 residues. The germline V gene has CDR1 MNHEY and CDR2 SVGAGI.

The chain couples TRBV19 to TRBJ1-5; 9 bases match TRBD1. Trimming cost V 6 bases and J 7 bases; bases outside gene matches: 10. Germline assignment: CDR1 LNHDA and CDR2 SQIVND (reference sequence). The CDR3 loop spans 15 amino acids. CDR3 nucleotides: TGTGCCAGTAGCCGACGCGGGGGACAGGGACAGCCCCAGCATTTT. Encoded protein: CASSRRGGQGQPQHF.